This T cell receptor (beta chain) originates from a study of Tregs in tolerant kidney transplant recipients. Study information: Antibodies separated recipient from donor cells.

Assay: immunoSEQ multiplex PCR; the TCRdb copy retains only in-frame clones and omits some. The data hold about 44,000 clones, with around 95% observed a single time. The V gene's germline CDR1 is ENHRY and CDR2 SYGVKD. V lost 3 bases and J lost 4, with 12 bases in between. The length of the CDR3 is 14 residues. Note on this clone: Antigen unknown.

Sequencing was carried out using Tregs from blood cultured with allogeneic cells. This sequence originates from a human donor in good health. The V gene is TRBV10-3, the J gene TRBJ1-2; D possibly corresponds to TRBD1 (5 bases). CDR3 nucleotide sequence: TGTGCCATCAGTGACGGGACCAGGTCCTATGGCTACACCTTC. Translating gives CAISDGTRSYGYTF.